This T cell receptor beta chain emerged from a study of blood T cell repertoires in COVID-19 (dated by TCRdb to 2018 to 2020). As for the study more broadly: The collaborator samples originated in the United States, Italy and Spain and spanned the acute and convalescent phases of COVID-19. The prospective study material was composed of cDNA or gDNA derived from T cells, B-cell-depleted T cells, or PBMCs. Subjects who had been exposed to COVID-19, were actively infected with it, or had recovered from it provided the deeply sampled blood TCRbeta repertoires that made up the dataset. The repertoires were released in a freely available public database intended as a resource for research on the immune response to SARS-CoV-2. The samples were drawn from the first 160 participants of the ongoing ImmuneRACE study and from 1,200 or so subjects provided by 6 global collaborators. Sample metadata almost always included a de-identified subject ID, COVID-19 status, age in years and sex. HLA class I and class II types, where available, came from metadata supplied by the sample provider rather than from assay-based typing.

About this clone itself: Its antigen is not yet known. Qualities for individual bases were not recorded, and no much larger clone is one base off.

TCRbeta CDR3 regions were amplified from genomic DNA by means of the immunoSEQ Assay, a bias-controlled multiplex PCR. As for the authors' bioinformatics: Nucleated cell counts per sample were estimated from amplification of reference gene primers within the assay. Sequence reads were collapsed and filtered to measure the absolute abundance of every unique TCRbeta CDR3 rearrangement. For each sample, productive Simpson clonality was calculated by taking the square root of Simpson's diversity index across productive rearrangements. TCRdb holds this immuneACCESS table with in-frame rearrangements only. Some clones are missing; in checked studies, unresolved V genes explain under half, and the rest has no known cause. V, J and clone size are those of that table, while D and trimming were read from the DNA. This sample lists hundreds of thousands of clones; roughly four fifths were detected once. Jointly, the top ten make up under 3% of the sample.

Whole blood was collected in K2EDTA tubes by collaborating institutions according to the institutions' own protocols. For TCRbeta analysis, collaborators shipped samples as frozen whole blood, isolated PBMCs, or DNA extracted from either of those sample types. Taken from cysteine to phenylalanine, the CDR3 has 11 residues. The CDR3 DNA has 33 bases and is translated from base 1. The V and J ends are trimmed by 2 bases and 7 bases, leaving 6 bases between them. CDR1 SGHRS and CDR2 YFSETQ are derived from the germline V gene. Here is what the overall study found, with its caveats: Clinical and demographic metadata were provided uncurated, with the amount varying by source and participant.

The sequence was obtained from a middle-aged woman with active or convalescent COVID-19. The sequencing sample was made of peripheral blood. The sequence links TRBV5-1 to TRBJ2-5, with the D gene uncertain. This receptor has the CDR3 CASSLTRTQYF. The DNA is as follows: TGCGCCAGCAGCTTAACACGGACCCAGTACTTC.